The next 13 T cell receptor beta chains were all read from a single sample in a study of metastatic and nonmetastatic thyroid tumors. There were no patients who had received any treatment before thyroid surgery. TCRdb re-called the PCR reads with MiXCR. The data show around 13,000 clones, 9% to 14% seen once. Sequenced material: blood. These receptor sequences come from a female donor with papillary thyroid cancer or a benign thyroid nodule (not recorded which). Some clones in this sample may be carry-over from other donors' samples.

In this sample, this clone turned up many times. This chain connects TRBV9 to TRBJ2-5; perhaps TRBD2 as D (6 bases). Deletions cut 8 bases from V and 7 bases from J, with 6 bases between. The CDR3 contains 9 residues. The germline V gene encodes CDR1 SGDLS and CDR2 YYNGEE. For the CDR3, the DNA is TGTGCCAGGGGAGGGACCCAGTACTTC. Translating it yields CARGGTQYF. The full variable domain, with the rest looked up from reference TRBV9 and TRBJ2-5, is DSGVTQTPKHLITATGQRVTLRCSPRSGDLSVYWYQQSLDQGLQFLIQYYNGEERAKGNILERFSAQQFPDLHSELNLSSLELGDSALYFCARGGTQYFGPGTRLLVL.

This clone was observed many times. This chain links TRBV7-2 with TRBJ2-1; 8 positions agree with TRBD2. V trimming: 3 bases; J trimming: 1 base; junction bases outside the gene matches: 5. CDR1 is SGHTA and CDR2 is FQGNSA in the germline V gene. This CDR3 contains 16 residues. The CDR3 here is CASSLEGTSSYNEQFF. The DNA for the CDR3 is TGTGCCAGCAGCTTGGAGGGGACTAGTTCCTACAATGAGCAGTTCTTC.

This clone was seen at least ten times. The rearrangement joins TRBV24-1 to TRBJ1-4; TRBD1 might be the D (5 bases). The V gene lost 3 bases and the J gene lost 3 bases, with 7 bases spanning the gap. CDR1 and CDR2 (germline): KGHDR, SFDVKD. The CDR3 length is 14 residues. The CDR3 here is CATSDAGPNEKLFF. The CDR3 DNA is TGTGCCACCAGTGATGCGGGGCCTAATGAAAAACTGTTTTTT.

A remark on this clone: Sequence at one end of the junction differs from germline and may be a read error. The V gene is TRBV9, the J gene TRBJ1-2; TRBD1 agrees at 7 bases. The CDR3 loop spans 15 amino acids. Germline values: CDR1 SGDLS, CDR2 YYNGEE. The CDR3 bases are TGTGCCAGCAGCGCACTATCGGGACAGTTATATGGCCACACCTTC. As protein: CASSALSGQLYGHTF.

About this clone: At one end the junction does not follow the germline gene, possibly because of a read error. This chain links TRBV4-3 with TRBJ2-5; D gene unclear. CDR1 LGHNA and CDR2 YSLEER come from the germline V gene. This CDR3 spans 15 amino acids. CDR3 sequence reads: CASSQYYGYQETQYF. CDR3 in DNA: TGCGCCAGTAGCCAATATTACGGTTACCAAGAGACCCAGTACTTC.

This clone was recorded at least ten times. This chain joins TRBV4-3 and TRBJ2-4; 7 nucleotides align to TRBD2. V was pared by 0 bases and J by 8 bases, with 19 bases of the junction left unmatched. The CDR3 has 19 amino acids. Germline lookup yields CDR1 LGHNA and CDR2 YSLEER. The CDR3 sequence: CASSQDQIGLADRGDIQYF. The CDR3 bases are TGCGCCAGCAGCCAAGACCAAATCGGGCTAGCGGACCGCGGAGACATTCAGTACTTC.

This clone was found many times. This chain uses TRBV5-1 with TRBJ2-5, with TRBD1 matching over 8 bases. This CDR3 has 16 amino acids. CDR1 and CDR2 from the germline V gene are SGHRS and YFSETQ. Trimming cost V 6 bases and J 5 bases; bases outside gene matches: 15. CDR3 nucleotide sequence: TGCGCCAGCACCGCCGCGGCCTCAGGGGGCGGGGAGACCCAGTACTTC. Its protein is CASTAAASGGGETQYF.

This clone was detected ten times or more. V is TRBV30 and J is TRBJ2-5, with 8 bases that match TRBD2. Germline V gives CDR1 GTSNPN, CDR2 SVGIG (reference sequence). The V and J ends lost 3 bases and 2 bases, in that order; junction bases with no gene match: 5. This CDR3 comprises 14 residues. DNA for the CDR3: TGTGCCTGGAGGGAAAGCGGGGGACAAGAGACCCAGTACTTC. Translating it yields CAWRESGGQETQYF.

Relative to its sample, this clone is medium-sized (0.01 to 0.1%). The CDR3 spells CASSSGTGVPYEQYF. The CDR3 region has the DNA TGTGCCAGCAGTTCGGGGACAGGGGTTCCCTACGAGCAGTACTTC. The chain uses TRBV28 and TRBJ2-7; 10 bases map to TRBD1. CDR3 length: 15 amino acids. The germline V gene has CDR1 MDHEN and CDR2 SYDVKM. The V and J ends lost 4 bases and 2 bases, in that order; junction bases with no gene match: 5.

The table lists this clone with many counts. V is TRBV10-3 and J is TRBJ2-2; D remains unclear. CDR3 length equals 17 residues. V gave up 0 bases and J gave up 4 bases, with 15 bases separating them. CDR1 and CDR2 from the germline V gene are ENHRY and SYGVKD. DNA for the CDR3: TGTGCCATCAGTGAGTCGGGCCCCAGAGGTAGCACCGGGGAGCTGTTTTTT. Translating gives CAISESGPRGSTGELFF.

This clone was observed at least ten times. The rearrangement links TRBV20-1 to TRBJ2-7; TRBD2 aligns across 14 bases. The V segment lost 0 bases and the J segment 0 bases; nucleotides outside the gene matches: 10. The CDR3 is 19 residues long. Germline loops: CDR1 DFQATT, CDR2 SNEGSKA (reference sequence). CDR3 sequence: CSARDFSTSGGGSSYEQYF. CDR3 bases: TGCAGTGCTAGAGATTTTTCGACTAGCGGGGGGGGAAGCTCCTACGAGCAGTACTTC.

This clone was seen repeatedly, ten times or more. The rearrangement uses TRBV30 and TRBJ1-5; the D is unclear. Germline values: CDR1 GTSNPN, CDR2 SVGIG (reference sequence). V was clipped by 2 bases and J by 6 bases, with 14 bases between them. The CDR3 covers 14 residues. The CDR3 spells CAWSRAGFGQPQHF. CDR3 DNA sequence: TGTGCCTGGAGTAGGGCCGGATTTGGTCAGCCCCAGCATTTT.

This clone appeared many times. The rearrangement joins TRBV2 to TRBJ2-3; 7 nucleotides agree with TRBD2. The trim removed 6 bases at V and 4 bases at J, leaving 10 bases unmatched. There are 15 residues in the CDR3. The V gene's germline CDR1 is SNHLY and CDR2 FYNNEI. CDR3 sequence: CASRTSEEGADTQYF. Here the CDR3 DNA reads TGTGCCAGCAGAACTAGCGAGGAAGGCGCAGATACGCAGTATTTT.